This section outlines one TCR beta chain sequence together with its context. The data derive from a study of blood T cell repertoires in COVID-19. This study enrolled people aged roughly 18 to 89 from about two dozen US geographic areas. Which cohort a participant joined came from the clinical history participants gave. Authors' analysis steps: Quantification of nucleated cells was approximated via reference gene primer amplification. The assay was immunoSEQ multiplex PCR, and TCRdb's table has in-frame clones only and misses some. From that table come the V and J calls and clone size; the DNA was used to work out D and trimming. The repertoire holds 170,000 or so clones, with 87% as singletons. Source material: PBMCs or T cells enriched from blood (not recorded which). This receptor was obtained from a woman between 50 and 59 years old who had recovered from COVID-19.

CDR3 amino acids: CASSEDRDSPYEQYF. CDR3 bases: TGTGCCAGCAGTGAAGACCGGGACAGCCCCTACGAGCAGTACTTC. V and J are TRBV6-1 and TRBJ2-7, with 7 bases identical to TRBD1. Germline CDR1 and CDR2: MNHNS and SASEGT. The V gene end was trimmed by 1 base and the J gene end by 2 bases; junction bases not matched to a gene: 5. The CDR3 totals 15 residues.